This TCR beta chain derives from a study of T cells after yellow fever vaccination. Comments on this clonotype: Its antigen is unknown.

TCRdb passed the 5' RACE reads through MiXCR, listing each CDR3 protein once. The table records about 350,000 distinct CDR3 sequences, roughly 8.6% of them present only once. Trimming pared 6 bases from V and 3 bases from J, leaving 12 bases between. CDR1 SGHAT and CDR2 FQNNGV come from the germline V gene. The CDR3 extends over 14 amino acids. Findings and limits, study-wide: The booster response re-showed most primary clones: approximately 95% CD4, around 90% CD8.

The sequence derives from a man aged 18 to 30 who received the YFV17D yellow fever vaccine. The input for sequencing was PBMCs, taken more than 40 days after the first yellow fever vaccination. The chain joins TRBV11-2 to TRBJ1-3; weak D call: TRBD1 (6 bases). In DNA, the CDR3 is TGTGCCAGCAGTCTTACAGGGCGTGGAAACACCATATATTTT. This encodes CASSLTGRGNTIYF.